The present entry profiles one T cell receptor (beta chain) with its context. The antigen remains unidentified. TCRdb used MiXCR to reprocess the reads, holding one entry per CDR3 protein. This sample has 750,000 to 950,000 distinct CDR3 sequences, with 25% to 35% found just once. The sample belongs to a study of T cell repertoires in cytomegalovirus infection. Study at large: HLA-B-restricted CMV epitopes that are well studied were used alongside recently identified HLA-C-restricted ones. CMV infection plus the matching HLA type was flagged by public TCR beta signatures.

Trimming took 5 bases from V and 3 from J, leaving 11 bases between them. Germline lookup yields CDR1 LNHDA and CDR2 SQIVND (reference sequence). This CDR3 region has 14 residues. Study conclusions and caveats: CMV carriers having the relevant HLA were flagged by cumulative public TCR beta family frequency.

The chain recombines TRBV19 with TRBJ2-1; D gene unclear. The source was cultured CD8+ T cells from PBMCs, collected from culture after CMV antigen stimulation. The clonotype originates from a human donor in good health (CMV status not recorded). Some clones in this sample may be carry-over from other donors' samples. CDR3 amino acids: CASSPVLYYNEQFF. CDR3 nucleotides: TGTGCCAGTAGTCCCGTCCTATACTACAATGAGCAGTTCTTC.